The present entry profiles one T cell receptor (beta chain) with its context. Its matching antigen is unknown. The data stem from a study of beta chain features in type 1 diabetes. Study information: Age and gender were similar between patients and healthy donors, as were cell yields.

Germline values: CDR1 MNHNS, CDR2 SASEGT. V trimming: 4 bases; J trimming: 7 bases; junction bases outside the gene matches: 11. There are 15 residues in the CDR3. Overall study results and limits: All four CD4+ subsets of Type 1 diabetes patients contained TCRB CDR3s that were moderately but significantly shorter.

The study reverse transcribed the entire isolated RNA, so it sequenced expressed TCRB transcripts. The method was immunoSEQ multiplex PCR; TCRdb's version includes in-frame clones alone and lacks a portion of them. Of about 70,000 clones listed, about 50% were seen once; the top ten hold 0.55% to 0.8%. Sequencing input: central memory CD4+ T cells from blood. The J gene is TRBJ2-7, the V gene TRBV6-1, with 9 bases aligning to TRBD1. The receptor was isolated from a man under 40 with type 1 diabetes. In nucleotides, the CDR3 is TGTGCCAGCAGTGCGCCGGGACAGGGAGGTTGGGAGCAGTACTTC. Translation gives CASSAPGQGGWEQYF.